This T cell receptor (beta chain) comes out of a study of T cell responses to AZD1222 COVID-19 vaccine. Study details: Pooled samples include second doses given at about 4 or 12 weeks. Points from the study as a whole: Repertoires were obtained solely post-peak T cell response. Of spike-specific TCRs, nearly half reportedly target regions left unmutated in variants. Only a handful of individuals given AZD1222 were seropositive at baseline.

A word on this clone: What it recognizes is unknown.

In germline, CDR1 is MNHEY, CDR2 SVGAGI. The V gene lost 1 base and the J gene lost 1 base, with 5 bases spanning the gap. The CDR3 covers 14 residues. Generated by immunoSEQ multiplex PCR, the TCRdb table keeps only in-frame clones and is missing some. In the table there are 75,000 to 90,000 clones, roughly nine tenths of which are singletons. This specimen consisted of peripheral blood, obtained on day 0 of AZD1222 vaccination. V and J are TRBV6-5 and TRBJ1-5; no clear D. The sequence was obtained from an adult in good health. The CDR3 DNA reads TGTGCCAGCAGTTACTTTCAGAGCAATCAGCCCCAGCATTTT. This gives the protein CASSYFQSNQPQHF.